Below, 22 T cell receptor beta chains from the same sample are listed, as sequenced in a study of cytomegalovirus exposure and HLA in healthy donors. The study ran its PCR with 60 Vbeta and 13 Jbeta primers. Sequenced by immunoSEQ multiplex PCR; TCRdb stores in-frame clones only, minus some. The repertoire holds 150,000 to 200,000 clones, with roughly four fifths as singletons. The sample taken for sequencing was PBMCs. These receptors all come from a woman between 25 and 40 years old in good health and CMV-seropositive.

This clone occurred a few times. The rearrangement joins TRBV6-5 to TRBJ2-7; TRBD1 aligns across 11 bases. V lost 8 bases and J lost 2; bases outside the gene matches: 5. The length of the CDR3 is 14 residues. Germline V CDR1 and CDR2: MNHEY, SVGAGI. CDR3 region: CASWDRGKTYEQYF. The CDR3 DNA follows: TGTGCCAGCTGGGACAGGGGGAAAACCTACGAGCAGTACTTC.

This clone appeared a few times. The chain employs TRBV5-8 and TRBJ1-1, with 7 positions matching TRBD1. The CDR3 has 16 residues. From germline, CDR1 is SGHTS and CDR2 YDEGEE. Unmatched junction bases numbered 7, after V lost 1 base and J lost 1 base. The CDR3 region has the DNA TGTGCCAGCAGCTTGCACCGGACAGGACCGAACACTGAAGCTTTCTTT. Protein: CASSLHRTGPNTEAFF.

This clone appeared a single time. The gene calls are TRBV5-1 and TRBJ2-3, with D possibly TRBD2 on 6 matching bases. Trimming took 4 bases from V and 3 from J, leaving 15 bases between them. This CDR3 is built from 15 residues. CDR1 SGHRS and CDR2 YFSETQ come from the germline V gene. In DNA, the CDR3 is TGCGCCAGCAGCCCCGGGAGTAGCGTGACAGATACGCAGTATTTT. As protein: CASSPGSSVTDTQYF.

The V gene is TRBV29-1, the J gene TRBJ2-1; 10 nucleotides agree with TRBD2. The CDR3 sequence is 14 residues long. Germline CDR1 is SQVTM and CDR2 is ANQGSEA. V lost 4 bases and J lost 6; bases outside the gene matches: 6. The CDR3 sequence: CSVGWTSGLNEQFF. Here the CDR3 DNA reads TGCAGCGTTGGATGGACTAGCGGCCTCAATGAGCAGTTCTTC.

This sequence joins TRBV2 and TRBJ2-5; 9 nucleotides align to TRBD2. This CDR3 has 16 residues. The ends lost 8 bases at V and 4 bases at J; junction bases unmatched: 14. The germline V gene has CDR1 SNHLY and CDR2 FYNNEI. The CDR3 nucleotides read TGTGCCAGCTCCTCCGGGGTAGCGGGAGTCTTAGAGACCCAGTACTTC. This encodes CASSSGVAGVLETQYF.

The chain joins TRBV29-1 to TRBJ2-5; TRBD2 is a possible D gene (6 bases). The J call is in doubt because the DNA end fits TRBJ2-7 better. The CDR3 is 15 amino acids. Germline V gene lookup returns CDR1 SQVTM and CDR2 ANQGSEA. CDR3 coding DNA: TGCAGCGTTGGGTTTACAGGTTCTAGGCGGGGCGAGCAGTACTTC. It is translated as CSVGFTGSRRGEQYF.

This CDR3 reads CSVVLGSYEQYF. The CDR3 bases are TGCAGCGTTGTGCTAGGTTCCTACGAGCAGTACTTC. This chain links TRBV29-1 with TRBJ2-5, with D unresolved. The J call may be incorrect, as the DNA end agrees better with TRBJ2-7. Germline assignment: CDR1 SQVTM and CDR2 ANQGSEA. CDR3 length: 12 amino acids.

The chain couples TRBV10-1 to TRBJ2-2; 7 bases match TRBD2. Per the germline V gene, CDR1 is WNHNN and CDR2 is SYGVQD (reference sequence). This CDR3 has 16 amino acids. Trimming cost V 8 bases and J 4 bases; bases outside gene matches: 13. The CDR3 nucleotides read TGCGCCAGCTCTAGACCCAGCGGGACTACCACCGGGGAGCTGTTTTTT. Its protein is CASSRPSGTTTGELFF.

This clone has only a few counts. The rearrangement links TRBV4-1 to TRBJ1-4; unclear D gene. The CDR3 is 14 residues long. The V gene lost 1 base and the J gene lost 6 bases, with 9 bases spanning the gap. Germline V gene data show CDR1 as MGHRA and CDR2 as YSYEKL. CDR3 nucleotide sequence: TGCGCCAGCAGCCAAGCCCTGCAGGATGAAAAACTGTTTTTT. This codes for CASSQALQDEKLFF.

J is TRBJ1-1 and V is TRBV21-1; no check of the table's D call, TRBD1, against the DNA was made. TRBV21-1 is annotated as a pseudogene. CDR3 length equals 20 residues. The CDR3 nucleotides read TGTGCCAGCAGCCCACCCCCCGACCCGGACAGGGTGACAGTAGTCACTGAAGCTTTCTTT. Protein sequence: CASSPPPDPDRVTVVTEAFF.

The V and J genes are TRBV6-5 and TRBJ1-2; tentative D call: TRBD1 (6 bases). The CDR3 runs to 16 residues. The germline V and J ends were trimmed by 4 bases and 6 bases, with 21 bases remaining between them. Germline loops: CDR1 MNHEY, CDR2 SVGAGI. CDR3 DNA: TGTGCCAGCAGTTTAATAAATTCGGGGGGGGCAGATGGCTACACCTTC. Amino acids: CASSLINSGGADGYTF.

This clone has only one observation. Other DNA sequences of this sample code for an identical CDR3. This chain connects TRBV30 to TRBJ1-1; D is unresolved. The CDR3 extends over 11 amino acids. V lost 4 bases, J lost 1 base, and 4 bases lay in between. Germline CDR1 reads GTSNPN; CDR2 reads SVGIG (reference sequence). The CDR3 is CAWNQNTEAFF. The CDR3 coding sequence is TGTGCCTGGAATCAGAACACTGAAGCTTTCTTT.

Comment on this clone: It is likely a read error, because the conserved phenylalanine at the end of the CDR3 is missing. The V and J genes are TRBV29-1 and TRBJ2-3, with 9 bases lining up with TRBD1. The CDR3 is 14 residues long. Germline V CDR1 and CDR2: SQVTM, ANQGSEA. With 6 bases clipped from V and 4 bases from J, the junction kept 8 bases outside the gene matches. CDR3 nucleotides: TGCAGCGTAGAACAGGGGGCAATTGCAGATACGCAGTATCTT. The encoded protein is CSVEQGAIADTQYL.

The chain links TRBV18 to TRBJ1-3; D may be TRBD1 (6 bases). Trimming shortened V by 2 bases and J by 3 bases, and 11 bases separated the two germline ends. The CDR3 length is 15 residues. The germline V gene has CDR1 KGHSH and CDR2 LQKENI. The CDR3 region has the DNA TGTGCCAGCTCACCAACATCGGACAGTGGAAACACCATATATTTT. It yields the protein CASSPTSDSGNTIYF.

The chain joins TRBV29-1 to TRBJ1-1; weak D call: TRBD1 (5 bases). The CDR3 covers 10 residues. The germline V and J ends were trimmed by 6 bases and 7 bases, with 9 bases remaining between them. Per germline, CDR1 SQVTM and CDR2 ANQGSEA. The CDR3 DNA is TGCAGCGTGGTTGACAGTGAAGCTTTCTTT. It is translated as CSVVDSEAFF.

The J gene is TRBJ1-6, the V gene TRBV10-3; 8 nucleotides match TRBD1. Germline loops: CDR1 ENHRY, CDR2 SYGVKD. The CDR3 sequence is 14 residues long. The junction had 9 bases not matched to a gene; V was cut back by 4 bases and J by 13 bases. CDR3 in DNA: TGTGCCATCAGTGGGACAGGGAATCAGAGCCCCCTCCACTTT. Protein sequence: CAISGTGNQSPLHF.

The gene calls are TRBV6-5 and TRBJ1-2; possible D gene TRBD1, 5 bases. Per the germline V gene, CDR1 is MNHEY and CDR2 is SVGAGI. The ends were cut back, 10 bases at V and 2 bases at J, with 11 bases in the middle. The CDR3 extends over 12 amino acids. The CDR3 loop reads CAIKTGNYGYTF. As DNA, the CDR3 is TGTGCCATCAAAACAGGAAACTATGGCTACACCTTC.

The chain carries TRBV5-1 and TRBJ2-1; D remains ambiguous. Looked up from germline, CDR1 is SGHRS and CDR2 is YFSETQ. Trimming removed 4 bases from V and 1 base from J, with 6 bases in between. This CDR3 comprises 13 residues. CDR3 sequence: CASSRSSYNEQFF. CDR3 DNA: TGCGCCAGCAGCCGGAGTTCCTACAATGAGCAGTTCTTC.

V gene TRBV25-1 combines with J gene TRBJ2-3; weak D call: TRBD2 (5 bases). Trimming took off 8 bases at V and 5 bases at J, with 11 bases between the two ends. This CDR3 is built from 12 residues. Germline CDR1 reads MGHDK; CDR2 reads SYGVNS. The CDR3 DNA follows: TGTGCCAGCTCGTACGGGGTAGATACGCAGTATTTT. This codes for CASSYGVDTQYF. Full variable domain (rest looked up from reference TRBV25-1 and TRBJ2-3): EADIYQTPRYLVIGTGKKITLECSQTMGHDKMYWYQQDPGMELHLIHYSYGVNSTEKGDLSSESTVSRIRTEHFPLTLESARPSHTSQYLCASSYGVDTQYFGPGTRLTVL.

V is TRBV5-6 and J is TRBJ1-2; 10 positions match TRBD1. Germline-derived CDR1 and CDR2 are SGHDT and YYEEEE. V lost 3 bases, J lost 7 bases, and 3 bases stayed unmatched. The CDR3 has 13 residues. The CDR3 DNA reads as TGTGCCAGCAGCTACGGGACAGGGGTTGGCTACACCTTC. Encoded protein: CASSYGTGVGYTF.

The rearrangement links TRBV28 to TRBJ1-2; D not resolved. CDR3 length equals 13 residues. The V end was cut by 2 bases, the J end by 1 base, with 5 bases between. Germline lookup yields CDR1 MDHEN and CDR2 SYDVKM. CDR3 in amino acids: CASSLRSNYGYTF. CDR3 DNA sequence: TGTGCCAGCAGTTTACGGAGTAACTATGGCTACACCTTC.

This sequence joins TRBV5-1 and TRBJ2-5; maybe TRBD2 (6 bases). This CDR3 region has 13 residues. CDR1 is SGHRS, CDR2 YFSETQ, per germline. V gave up 1 base and J gave up 5 bases, with 9 bases separating them. The CDR3 DNA is TGCGCCAGCAGCTTGACGGGGGTGGAGACCCAGTACTTC. Encoded protein: CASSLTGVETQYF.